This T cell receptor (beta chain) was obtained from a study of CXCR3-negative and CXCR3-positive naive CD8 T cells (dated by TCRdb to about 2019). Regarding the research as a whole: In total, approximately 150 million TRB reads were obtained, corresponding to roughly 1.5 +/- 0.3 million reads per library. Diversity and physicochemical repertoire analyses were performed on about a dozen donors pooled from two independent experiments. The TRBV-TRBJ cluster analysis covered naive subsets from a handful of donors and memory cells from 3 donors.

Instrument used: NextSeq 550. The Human TCR Profiling Kit (MiLaboratory) was used to prepare UMI-labeled 5' RACE TRB cDNA libraries. The full amount of extracted RNA was used for cDNA synthesis, and the full amount of resulting cDNA was used for PCR amplification. Libraries were prepared in parallel with an identical number of PCR cycles. Per the source publication's procedure: With a requirement of at least two reads per UMI, MIGEC and MiXCR extracted about 50,000 +/- 10,000 unique UMI-labeled TRB cDNA molecules per library. On average, each library contained about 40,000 +/- 10,000 functional in-frame TRB CDR3 nucleotide clonotypes without stop codons. After downsampling to 5000 UMI-labeled TRB molecules per sample, diversity metrics such as normalized Shannon-Wiener and Chao1 were calculated in VDJtools. For the central five CDR3 residues, VDJtools calculated physicochemical properties weighted by clonotype size, namely interaction energy, strength, volume and Kidera factor 4. Once TCRdb had reprocessed the reads, it stored one entry per CDR3 protein sequence and supplied no DNA. The V and J calls, along with clone size, are taken from TCRdb and not from the paper's own processing. The table for this sample records 130,000 or so distinct CDR3 sequences. 0.4% to 0.45% of the sample is held by the ten biggest clonotypes.

Each CD8+ T cell subset was flow-sorted in triplicate, with fewer than 350,000 cells per subset placed directly into RLT lysis buffer. Naive CD8+ T cells were defined stringently as CD45RO-CCR7+CD27+CD95- to exclude memory contaminants. Standard density gradient centrifugation was used to isolate peripheral blood mononuclear cells from buffy coats. Naive CXCR3-negative and CXCR3-positive CD8+ T cells were flow-sorted using a FACSAria III. Total RNA was extracted from sorted cells using an RNeasy Mini Kit. In the germline V gene, CDR1 corresponds to MGHRA and CDR2 to YSYEKL. Inclusive of the bounding cysteine and phenylalanine, the CDR3 is 15 residues long. No DNA was logged. Study-level results and caveats: Compared with CXCR3-negative naive cells, CXCR3-positive naive cells had TRB CDR3s with higher hydrophobicity (lower Kidera factor 4), lower energy, and higher strength and volume indices. Freshly isolated PBMCs were used for most assays because CXCR3 expression partially decreased after cryopreservation. Because surface CD5, which has been linked to self-reactivity in mice, was comparable between naive subsets, TCR interaction strength was also inferred from TRB CDR3 physicochemical properties. Both naive subsets had comparably high repertoire diversity, while memory CD8+ T cells had much lower repertoire diversity. TRBV-TRBJ usage was similar between naive CXCR3-negative and CXCR3-positive cells from the same donor, while memory cells showed distinct patterns.

In the case of this clonotype: The specificity of this receptor is unknown.

The receptor's source is a human donor in good health. Some clones in this sample may be carry-over from other donors' samples. The sample consisted of naive CXCR3+ CD8+ T cells from blood. What this sample's cell subset or site label stands for: CD45RO-CCR7+CD27+CD95- naive CD8+ T cells expressing CXCR3 (TNR3+). Recombination linked TRBV4-1 to TRBJ2-7; TCRdb's assignment of TRBD1 cannot be checked, as there is no DNA. CDR3 sequence: CASSQDFGRGYEQYF.